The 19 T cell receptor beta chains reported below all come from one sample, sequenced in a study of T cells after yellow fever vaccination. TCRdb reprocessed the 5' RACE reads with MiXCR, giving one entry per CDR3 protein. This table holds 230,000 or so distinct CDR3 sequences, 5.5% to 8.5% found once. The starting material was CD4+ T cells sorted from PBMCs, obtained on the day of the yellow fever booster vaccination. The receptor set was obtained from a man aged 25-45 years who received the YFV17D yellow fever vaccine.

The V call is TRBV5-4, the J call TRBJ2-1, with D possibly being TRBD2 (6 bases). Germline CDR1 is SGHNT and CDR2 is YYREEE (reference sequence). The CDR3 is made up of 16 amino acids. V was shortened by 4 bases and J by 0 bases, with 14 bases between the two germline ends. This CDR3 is CASSPEGGSSYNEQFF. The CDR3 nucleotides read TGTGCCAGCAGCCCCGAGGGAGGCAGCTCCTACAATGAGCAGTTCTTC.

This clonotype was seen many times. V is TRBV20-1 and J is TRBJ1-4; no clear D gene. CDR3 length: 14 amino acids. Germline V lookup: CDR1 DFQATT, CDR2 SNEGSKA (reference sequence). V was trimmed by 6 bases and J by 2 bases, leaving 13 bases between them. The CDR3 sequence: CSAQMGSTNEKLFF. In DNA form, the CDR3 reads TGCAGTGCACAGATGGGGAGCACTAATGAAAAACTGTTTTTT.

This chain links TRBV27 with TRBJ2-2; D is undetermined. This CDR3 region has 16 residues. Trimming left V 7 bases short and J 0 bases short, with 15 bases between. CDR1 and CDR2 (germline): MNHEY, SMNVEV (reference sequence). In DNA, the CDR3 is TGTGCCAGCAAAAACTTGGTCACAGCGAACACCGGGGAGCTGTTTTTT. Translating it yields CASKNLVTANTGELFF.

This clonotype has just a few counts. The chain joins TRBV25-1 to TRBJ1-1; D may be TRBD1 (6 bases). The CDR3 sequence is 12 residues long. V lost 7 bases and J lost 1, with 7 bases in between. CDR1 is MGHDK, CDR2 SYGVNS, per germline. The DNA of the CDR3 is TGTGCCAGCACGACAGGGAACACTGAAGCTTTCTTT. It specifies CASTTGNTEAFF.

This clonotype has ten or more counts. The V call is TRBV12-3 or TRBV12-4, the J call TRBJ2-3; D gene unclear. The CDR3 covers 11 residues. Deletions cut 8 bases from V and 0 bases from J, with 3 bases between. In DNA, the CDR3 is TGTGCCAGCGGTAGCACAGATACGCAGTATTTT. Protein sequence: CASGSTDTQYF.

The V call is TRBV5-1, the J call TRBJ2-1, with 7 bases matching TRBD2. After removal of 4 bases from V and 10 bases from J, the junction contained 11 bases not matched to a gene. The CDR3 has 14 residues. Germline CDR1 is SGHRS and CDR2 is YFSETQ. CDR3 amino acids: CASSIGLEVWEQFF. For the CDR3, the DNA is TGCGCCAGCAGCATTGGACTAGAGGTATGGGAGCAGTTCTTC.

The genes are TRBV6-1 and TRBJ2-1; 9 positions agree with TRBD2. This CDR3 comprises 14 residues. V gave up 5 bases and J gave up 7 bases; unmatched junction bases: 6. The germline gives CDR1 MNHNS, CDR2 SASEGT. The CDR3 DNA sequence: TGTGCCAGCAGTCGCGGGAGGGCAGATAATGAGCAGTTCTTC. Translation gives CASSRGRADNEQFF.

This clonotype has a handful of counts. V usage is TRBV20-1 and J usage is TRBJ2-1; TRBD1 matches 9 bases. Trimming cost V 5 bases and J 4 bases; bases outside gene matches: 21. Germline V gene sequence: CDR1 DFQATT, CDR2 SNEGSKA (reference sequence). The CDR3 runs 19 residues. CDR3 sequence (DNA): TGCAGTGCTCGAGCCACAGGGGGCTTCAGTTATGGAGATTACAATGAGCAGTTCTTC. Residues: CSARATGGFSYGDYNEQFF.

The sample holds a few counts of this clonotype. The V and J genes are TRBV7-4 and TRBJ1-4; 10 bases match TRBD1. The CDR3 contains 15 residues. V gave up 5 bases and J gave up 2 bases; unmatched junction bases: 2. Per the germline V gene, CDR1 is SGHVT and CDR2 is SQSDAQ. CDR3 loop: CASSGQGVTNEKLFF. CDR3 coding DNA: TGTGCCAGCAGCGGACAGGGGGTTACTAATGAAAAACTGTTTTTT.

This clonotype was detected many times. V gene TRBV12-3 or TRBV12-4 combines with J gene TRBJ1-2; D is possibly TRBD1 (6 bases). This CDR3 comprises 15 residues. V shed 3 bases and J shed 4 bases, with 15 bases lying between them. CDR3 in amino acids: CASSFTLGGIYGYTF. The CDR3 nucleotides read TGTGCCAGCAGTTTTACCCTAGGGGGGATCTATGGCTACACCTTC.

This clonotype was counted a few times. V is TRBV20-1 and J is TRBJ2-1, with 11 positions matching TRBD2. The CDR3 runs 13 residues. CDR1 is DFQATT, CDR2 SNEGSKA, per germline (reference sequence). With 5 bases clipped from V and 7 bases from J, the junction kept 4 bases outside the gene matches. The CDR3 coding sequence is TGCAGTGCTCCGACTAGCGGGACTAATGAGCAGTTCTTC. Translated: CSAPTSGTNEQFF.

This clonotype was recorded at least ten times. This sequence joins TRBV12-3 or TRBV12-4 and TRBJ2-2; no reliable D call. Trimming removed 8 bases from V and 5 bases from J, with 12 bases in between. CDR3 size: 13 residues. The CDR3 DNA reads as TGTGCCAGCCCTACCCCGAGAACCGGGGAGCTGTTTTTT. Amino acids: CASPTPRTGELFF.

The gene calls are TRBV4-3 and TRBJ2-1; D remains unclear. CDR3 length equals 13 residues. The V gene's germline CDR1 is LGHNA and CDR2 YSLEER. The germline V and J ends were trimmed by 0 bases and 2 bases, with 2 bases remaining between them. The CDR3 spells CASSQEPYNEQFF. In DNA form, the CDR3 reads TGCGCCAGCAGCCAAGAACCCTACAATGAGCAGTTCTTC.

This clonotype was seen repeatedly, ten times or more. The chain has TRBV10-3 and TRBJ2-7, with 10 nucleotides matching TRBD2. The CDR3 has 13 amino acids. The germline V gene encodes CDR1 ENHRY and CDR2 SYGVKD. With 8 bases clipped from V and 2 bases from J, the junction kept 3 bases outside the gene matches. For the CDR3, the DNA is TGTGCCATCTTAGCGGGAGGAACCTACGAGCAGTACTTC. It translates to CAILAGGTYEQYF.

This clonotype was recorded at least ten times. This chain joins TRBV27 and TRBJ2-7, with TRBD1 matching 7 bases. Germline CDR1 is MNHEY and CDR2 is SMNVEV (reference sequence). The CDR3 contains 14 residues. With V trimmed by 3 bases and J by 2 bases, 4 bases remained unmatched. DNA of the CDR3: TGTGCCAGCAGTTTTCGACAGGGAACCTACGAGCAGTACTTC. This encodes CASSFRQGTYEQYF.

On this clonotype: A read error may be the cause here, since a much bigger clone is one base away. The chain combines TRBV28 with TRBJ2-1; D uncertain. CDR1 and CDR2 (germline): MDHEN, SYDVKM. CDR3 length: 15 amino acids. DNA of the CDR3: TGTGCCAGCTCCAGTTTCCAGCGATCCTACAATGGGCAGTTCTTC. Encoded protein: CASSSFQRSYNGQFF. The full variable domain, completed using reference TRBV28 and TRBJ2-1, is DVKVTQSSRYLVKRTGEKVFLECVQDMDHENMFWYRQDPGLGLRLIYFSYDVKMKEKGDIPEGYSVSREKKERFSLILESASTNQTSMYLCASSSFQRSYNGQFFGPGTRLTVL.

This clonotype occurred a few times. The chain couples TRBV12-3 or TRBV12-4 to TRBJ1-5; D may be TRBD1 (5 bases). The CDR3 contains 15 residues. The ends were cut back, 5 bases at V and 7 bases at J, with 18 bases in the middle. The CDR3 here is CASSPKDGAWQPQHF. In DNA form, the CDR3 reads TGTGCCAGCAGTCCGAAGGACGGGGCCTGGCAGCCCCAGCATTTT.

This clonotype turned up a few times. The CDR3 is CSARQGAYYGYTF. The CDR3, as DNA: TGCAGCGCTAGGCAGGGGGCTTACTATGGCTACACCTTC. The chain recombines TRBV29-1 with TRBJ1-2; TRBD1 agrees at 8 bases. The germline V gene has CDR1 SQVTM and CDR2 ANQGSEA. The CDR3 totals 13 residues. J was trimmed by 3 bases and V by 7 bases; bases with no gene match: 7.

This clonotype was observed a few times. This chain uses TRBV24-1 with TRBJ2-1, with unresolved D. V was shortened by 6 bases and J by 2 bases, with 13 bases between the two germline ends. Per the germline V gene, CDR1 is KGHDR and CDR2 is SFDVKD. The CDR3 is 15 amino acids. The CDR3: CATSTGSSPYNEQFF. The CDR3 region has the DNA TGTGCCACCAGTACGGGTTCCAGCCCCTACAATGAGCAGTTCTTC.